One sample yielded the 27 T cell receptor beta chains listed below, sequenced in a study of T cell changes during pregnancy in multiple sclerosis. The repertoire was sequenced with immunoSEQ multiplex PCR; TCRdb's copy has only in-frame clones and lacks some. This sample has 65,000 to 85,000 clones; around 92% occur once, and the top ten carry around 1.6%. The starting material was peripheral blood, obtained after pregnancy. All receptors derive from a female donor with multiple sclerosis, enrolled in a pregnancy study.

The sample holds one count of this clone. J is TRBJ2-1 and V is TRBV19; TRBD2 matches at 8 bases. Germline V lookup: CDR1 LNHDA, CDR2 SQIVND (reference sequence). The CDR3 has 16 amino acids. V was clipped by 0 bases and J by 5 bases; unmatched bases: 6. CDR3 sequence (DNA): TGTGCCAGTAGTATAGACGAGACTAGCGCCGACAATGAGCAGTTCTTC. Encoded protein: CASSIDETSADNEQFF.

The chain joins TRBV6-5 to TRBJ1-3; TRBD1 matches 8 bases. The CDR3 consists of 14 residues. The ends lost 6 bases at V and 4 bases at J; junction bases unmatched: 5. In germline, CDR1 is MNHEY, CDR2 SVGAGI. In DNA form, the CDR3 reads TGTGCCAGCAGGGCCGGGACAGGAGGAAACACCATATATTTT. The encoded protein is CASRAGTGGNTIYF.

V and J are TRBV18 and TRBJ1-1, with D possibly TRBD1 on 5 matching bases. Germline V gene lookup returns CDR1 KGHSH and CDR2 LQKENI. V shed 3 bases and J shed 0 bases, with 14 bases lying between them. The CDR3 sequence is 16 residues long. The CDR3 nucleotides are TGTGCCAGCTCACCCTCGGGGGGTTTCATGAACACTGAAGCTTTCTTT. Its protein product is CASSPSGGFMNTEAFF.

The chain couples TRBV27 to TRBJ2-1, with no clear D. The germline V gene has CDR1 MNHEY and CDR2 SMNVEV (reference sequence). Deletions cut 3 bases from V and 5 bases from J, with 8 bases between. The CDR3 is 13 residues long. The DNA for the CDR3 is TGTGCCAGCAGTTTCCAGAGGAACAATGAGCAGTTCTTC. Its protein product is CASSFQRNNEQFF.

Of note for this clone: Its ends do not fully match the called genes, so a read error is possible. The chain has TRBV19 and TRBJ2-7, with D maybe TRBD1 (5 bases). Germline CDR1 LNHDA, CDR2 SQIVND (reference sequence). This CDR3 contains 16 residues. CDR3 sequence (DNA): TGTGCCAGTAGTAAACAGGCCCTACCGGTCTCCGACGAGCAGTACTTC. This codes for CASSKQALPVSDEQYF.

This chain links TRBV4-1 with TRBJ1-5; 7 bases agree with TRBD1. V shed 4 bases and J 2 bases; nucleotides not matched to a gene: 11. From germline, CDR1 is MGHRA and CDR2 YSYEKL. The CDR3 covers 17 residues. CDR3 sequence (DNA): TGCGCCAGCAGCCCGCGACAGGGCCTGGAGGGCAATCAGCCCCAGCATTTT. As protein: CASSPRQGLEGNQPQHF.

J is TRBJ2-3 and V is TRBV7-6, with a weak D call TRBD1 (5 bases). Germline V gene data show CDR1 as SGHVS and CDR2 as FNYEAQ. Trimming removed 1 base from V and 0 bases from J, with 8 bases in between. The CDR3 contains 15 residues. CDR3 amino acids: CASSLVDRSTDTQYF. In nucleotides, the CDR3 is TGTGCCAGCAGCTTAGTTGACAGAAGCACAGATACGCAGTATTTT. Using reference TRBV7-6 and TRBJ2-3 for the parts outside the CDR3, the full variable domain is GAGVSQSPRYKVTKRGQDVALRCDPISGHVSLYWYRQALGQGPEFLTYFNYEAQQDKSGLPNDRFSAERPEGSISTLTIQRTEQRDSAMYRCASSLVDRSTDTQYFGPGTRLTVL.

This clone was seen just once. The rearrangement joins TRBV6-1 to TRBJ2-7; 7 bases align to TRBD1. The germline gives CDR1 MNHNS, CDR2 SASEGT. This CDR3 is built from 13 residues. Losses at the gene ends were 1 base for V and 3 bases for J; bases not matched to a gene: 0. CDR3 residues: CASSEGDSYEQYF. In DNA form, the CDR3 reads TGTGCCAGCAGTGAAGGGGACAGCTACGAGCAGTACTTC.

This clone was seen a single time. The CDR3 region has the DNA TGTGCCAGCAGCAAGCCGCCGAAGGTCGGGACCGGGGAGCTGTTTTTT. Its translation: CASSKPPKVGTGELFF. The chain carries TRBV7-2 and TRBJ2-2; the D is unclear. This CDR3 spans 16 amino acids. The germline V gene has CDR1 SGHTA and CDR2 FQGNSA. V was trimmed by 5 bases and J by 5 bases, leaving 18 bases between them.

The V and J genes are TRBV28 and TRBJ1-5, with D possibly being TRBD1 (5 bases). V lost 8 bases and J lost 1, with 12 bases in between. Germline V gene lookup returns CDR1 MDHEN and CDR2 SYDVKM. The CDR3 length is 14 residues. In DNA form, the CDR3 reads TGTGCCAGCGGACAACTAATAAGCAATCAGCCCCAGCATTTT. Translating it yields CASGQLISNQPQHF. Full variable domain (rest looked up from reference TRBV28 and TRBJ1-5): DVKVTQSSRYLVKRTGEKVFLECVQDMDHENMFWYRQDPGLGLRLIYFSYDVKMKEKGDIPEGYSVSREKKERFSLILESASTNQTSMYLCASGQLISNQPQHFGDGTRLSIL.

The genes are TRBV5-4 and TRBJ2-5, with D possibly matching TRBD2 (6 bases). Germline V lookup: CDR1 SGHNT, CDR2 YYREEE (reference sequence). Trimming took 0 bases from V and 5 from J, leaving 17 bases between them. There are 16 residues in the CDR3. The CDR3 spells CASSLGTSPDGETQYF. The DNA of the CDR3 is TGTGCCAGCAGCTTGGGCACTAGCCCGGACGGTGAGACCCAGTACTTC.

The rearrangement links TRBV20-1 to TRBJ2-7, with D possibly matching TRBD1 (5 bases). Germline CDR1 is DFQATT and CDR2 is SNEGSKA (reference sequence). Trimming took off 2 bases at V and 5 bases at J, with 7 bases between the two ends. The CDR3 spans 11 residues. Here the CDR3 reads CSARQGHEQYF. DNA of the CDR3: TGCAGTGCTAGACAGGGCCACGAGCAGTACTTC.

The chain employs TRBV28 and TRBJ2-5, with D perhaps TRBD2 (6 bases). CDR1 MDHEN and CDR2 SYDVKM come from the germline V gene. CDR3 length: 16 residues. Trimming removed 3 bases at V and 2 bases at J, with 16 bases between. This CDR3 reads CASSLPRRDLQETQYF. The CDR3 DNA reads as TGTGCCAGCAGTTTGCCCCGGAGGGATCTTCAAGAGACCCAGTACTTC.

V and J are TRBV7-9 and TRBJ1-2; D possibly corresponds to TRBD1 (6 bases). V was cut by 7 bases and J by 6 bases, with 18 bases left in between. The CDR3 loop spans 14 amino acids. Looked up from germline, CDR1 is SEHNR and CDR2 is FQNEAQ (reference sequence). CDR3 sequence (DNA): TGTGCCAGCACCAAACCACAGGGTTATAATGGCTACACCTTC. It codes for CASTKPQGYNGYTF. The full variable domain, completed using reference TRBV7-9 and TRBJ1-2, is DTGVSQNPRHKITKRGQNVTFRCDPISEHNRLYWYRQTLGQGPEFLTYFQNEAQLEKSRLLSDRFSAERPKGSFSTLEIQRTEQGDSAMYLCASTKPQGYNGYTFGSGTRLTVV.

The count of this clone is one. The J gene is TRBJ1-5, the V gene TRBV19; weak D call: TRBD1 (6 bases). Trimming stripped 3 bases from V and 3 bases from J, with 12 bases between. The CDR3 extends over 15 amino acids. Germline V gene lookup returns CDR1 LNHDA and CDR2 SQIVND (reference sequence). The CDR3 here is CASSIFQGINQPQHF. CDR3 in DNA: TGTGCCAGTAGTATTTTTCAGGGGATCAATCAGCCCCAGCATTTT.

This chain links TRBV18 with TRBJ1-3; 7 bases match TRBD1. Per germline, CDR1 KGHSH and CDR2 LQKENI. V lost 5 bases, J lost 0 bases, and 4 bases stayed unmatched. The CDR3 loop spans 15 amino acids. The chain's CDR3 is CASSSGQISGNTIYF. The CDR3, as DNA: TGTGCCAGCTCATCGGGACAGATCTCTGGAAACACCATATATTTT.

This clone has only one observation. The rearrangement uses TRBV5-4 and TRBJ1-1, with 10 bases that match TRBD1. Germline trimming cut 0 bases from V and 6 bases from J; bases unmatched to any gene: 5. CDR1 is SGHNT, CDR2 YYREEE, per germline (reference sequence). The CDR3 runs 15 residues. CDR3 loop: CASSLAGTGDPEAFF. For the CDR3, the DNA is TGTGCCAGCAGCTTGGCCGGGACAGGGGACCCTGAAGCTTTCTTT.

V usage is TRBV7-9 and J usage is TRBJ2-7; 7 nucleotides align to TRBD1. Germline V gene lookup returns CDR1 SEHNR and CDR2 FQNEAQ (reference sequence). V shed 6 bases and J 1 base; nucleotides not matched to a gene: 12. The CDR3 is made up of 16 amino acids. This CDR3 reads CASSTYRPGQSYEQYF. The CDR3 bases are TGTGCCAGCAGTACGTACAGACCGGGACAGTCCTACGAGCAGTACTTC.

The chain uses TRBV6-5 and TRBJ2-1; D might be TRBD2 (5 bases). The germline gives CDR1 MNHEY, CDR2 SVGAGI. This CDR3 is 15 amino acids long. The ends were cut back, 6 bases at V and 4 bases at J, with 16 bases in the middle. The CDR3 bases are TGTGCCAGCAGCCGAGGAGAAAGAGGGTACAATGAGCAGTTCTTC. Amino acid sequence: CASSRGERGYNEQFF.

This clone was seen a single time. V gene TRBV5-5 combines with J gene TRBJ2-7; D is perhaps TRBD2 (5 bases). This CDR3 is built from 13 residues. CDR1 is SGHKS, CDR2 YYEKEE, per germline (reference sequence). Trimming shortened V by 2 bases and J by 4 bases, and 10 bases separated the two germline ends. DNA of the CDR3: TGTGCCAGCAGCTTCGGACTGGGTTACGAGCAGTACTTC. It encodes CASSFGLGYEQYF.

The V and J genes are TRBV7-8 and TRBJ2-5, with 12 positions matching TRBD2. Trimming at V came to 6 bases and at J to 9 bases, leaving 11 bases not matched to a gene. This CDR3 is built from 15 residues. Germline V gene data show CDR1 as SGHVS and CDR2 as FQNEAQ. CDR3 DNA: TGTGCCAGCAGACCCCTGACTAGCGGGAGTAAATCCCAGTACTTC. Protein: CASRPLTSGSKSQYF.

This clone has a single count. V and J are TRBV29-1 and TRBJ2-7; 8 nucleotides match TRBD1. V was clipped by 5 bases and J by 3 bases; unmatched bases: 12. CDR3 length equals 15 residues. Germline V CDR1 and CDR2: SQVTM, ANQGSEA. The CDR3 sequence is CSVLKLDRVRYEQYF. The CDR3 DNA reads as TGCAGCGTTTTGAAGCTGGACAGGGTGCGCTACGAGCAGTACTTC.

The CDR3 DNA sequence: TGCGCCAGCAGATTGCGGGACAGAGGATCCGCTAACTATGGCTACACCTTC. Its translation is CASRLRDRGSANYGYTF. The genes are TRBV4-1 and TRBJ1-2; 7 bases fit TRBD1. The CDR3 totals 17 residues. V was pared by 6 bases and J by 0 bases, with 13 bases of the junction left unmatched. The germline gives CDR1 MGHRA, CDR2 YSYEKL.

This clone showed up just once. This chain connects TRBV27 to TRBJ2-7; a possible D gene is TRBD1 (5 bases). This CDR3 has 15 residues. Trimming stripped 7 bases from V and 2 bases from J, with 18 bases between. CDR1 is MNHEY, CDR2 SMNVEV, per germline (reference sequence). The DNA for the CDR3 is TGTGCCAGCACCCCCTTAGGACACATAACCTACGAGCAGTACTTC. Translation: CASTPLGHITYEQYF.

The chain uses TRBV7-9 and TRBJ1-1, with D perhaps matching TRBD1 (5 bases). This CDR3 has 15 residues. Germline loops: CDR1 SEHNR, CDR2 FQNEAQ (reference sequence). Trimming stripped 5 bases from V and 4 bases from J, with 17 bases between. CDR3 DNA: TGTGCCAGCAGCCCAAACGACGGCAGGGTCACTGAAGCTTTCTTT. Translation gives CASSPNDGRVTEAFF.

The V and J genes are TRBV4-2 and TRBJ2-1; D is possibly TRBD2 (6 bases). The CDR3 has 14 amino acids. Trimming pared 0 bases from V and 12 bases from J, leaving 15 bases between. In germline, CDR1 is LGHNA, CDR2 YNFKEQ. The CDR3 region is CASSQEVAGSGQFF. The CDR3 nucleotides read TGTGCCAGCAGCCAAGAGGTTGCGGGATCGGGGCAGTTCTTC.

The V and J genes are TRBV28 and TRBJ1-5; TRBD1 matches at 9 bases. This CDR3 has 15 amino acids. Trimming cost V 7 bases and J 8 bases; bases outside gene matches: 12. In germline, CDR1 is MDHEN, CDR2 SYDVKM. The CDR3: CASTYRGQGLKPQHF. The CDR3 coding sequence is TGTGCCAGCACCTACCGTGGACAGGGGCTAAAGCCCCAGCATTTT.